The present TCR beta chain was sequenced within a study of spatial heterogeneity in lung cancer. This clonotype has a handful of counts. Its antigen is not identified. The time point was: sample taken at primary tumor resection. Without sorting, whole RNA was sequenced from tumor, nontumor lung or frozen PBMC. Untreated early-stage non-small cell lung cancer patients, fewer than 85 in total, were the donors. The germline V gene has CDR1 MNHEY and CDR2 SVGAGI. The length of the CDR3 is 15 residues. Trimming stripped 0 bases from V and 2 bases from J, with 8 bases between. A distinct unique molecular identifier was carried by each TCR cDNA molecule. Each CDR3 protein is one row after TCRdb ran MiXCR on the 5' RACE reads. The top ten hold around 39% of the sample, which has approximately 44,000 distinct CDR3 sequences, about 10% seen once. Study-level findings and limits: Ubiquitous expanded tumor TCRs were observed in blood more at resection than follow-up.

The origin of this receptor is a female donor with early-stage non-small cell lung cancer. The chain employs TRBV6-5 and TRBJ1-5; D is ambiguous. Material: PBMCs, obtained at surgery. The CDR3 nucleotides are TGTGCCAGCAGTTACTCGAGGTCAGGCAATCAGCCCCAGCATTTT. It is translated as CASSYSRSGNQPQHF.